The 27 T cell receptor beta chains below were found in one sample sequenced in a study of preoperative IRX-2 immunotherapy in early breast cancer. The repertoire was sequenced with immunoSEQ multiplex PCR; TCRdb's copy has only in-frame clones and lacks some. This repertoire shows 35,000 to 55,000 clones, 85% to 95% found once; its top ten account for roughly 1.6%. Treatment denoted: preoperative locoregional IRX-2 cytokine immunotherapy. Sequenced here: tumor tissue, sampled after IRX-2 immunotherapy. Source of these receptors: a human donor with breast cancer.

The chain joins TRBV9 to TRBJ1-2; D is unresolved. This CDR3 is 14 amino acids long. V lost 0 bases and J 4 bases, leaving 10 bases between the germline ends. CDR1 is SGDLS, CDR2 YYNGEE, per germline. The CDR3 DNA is TGTGCCAGCAGCGTAGACCCTAGGGTCTATGGCTACACCTTC. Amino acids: CASSVDPRVYGYTF.

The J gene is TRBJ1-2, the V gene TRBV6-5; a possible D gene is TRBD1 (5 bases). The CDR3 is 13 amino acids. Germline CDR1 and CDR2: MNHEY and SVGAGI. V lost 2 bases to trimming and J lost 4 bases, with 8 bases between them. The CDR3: CASSYLGTYGYTF. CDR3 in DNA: TGTGCCAGCAGTTACCTAGGGACCTATGGCTACACCTTC.

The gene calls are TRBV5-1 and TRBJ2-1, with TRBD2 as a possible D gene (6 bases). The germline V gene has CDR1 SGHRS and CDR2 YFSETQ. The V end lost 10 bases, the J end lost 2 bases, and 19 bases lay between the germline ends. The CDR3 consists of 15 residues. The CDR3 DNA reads TGCGCCTCTCACTCGCGGGACGCCACCTACAATGAGCAGTTCTTC. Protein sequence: CASHSRDATYNEQFF.

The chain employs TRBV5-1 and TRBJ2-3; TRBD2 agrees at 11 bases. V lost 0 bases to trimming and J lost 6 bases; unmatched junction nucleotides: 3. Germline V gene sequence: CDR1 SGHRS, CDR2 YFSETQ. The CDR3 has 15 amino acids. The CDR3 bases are TGCGCCAGCAGCTTGGTTCTAGCGGGGGGTGATACGCAGTATTTT. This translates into CASSLVLAGGDTQYF.

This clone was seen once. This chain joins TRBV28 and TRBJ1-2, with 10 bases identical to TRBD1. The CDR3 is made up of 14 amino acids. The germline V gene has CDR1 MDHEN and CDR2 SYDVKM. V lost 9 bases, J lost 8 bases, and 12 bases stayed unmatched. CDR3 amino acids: CASSGQGVSRGYTF. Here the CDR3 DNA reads TGTGCCAGTTCCGGACAGGGGGTATCTAGGGGCTACACCTTC.

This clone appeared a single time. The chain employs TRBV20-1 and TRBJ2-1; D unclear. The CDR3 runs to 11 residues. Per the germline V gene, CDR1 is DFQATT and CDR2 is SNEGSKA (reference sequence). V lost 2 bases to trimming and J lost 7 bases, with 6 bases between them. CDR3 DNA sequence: TGCAGTGCTAGATACTCGAATGAGCAGTTCTTC. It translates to CSARYSNEQFF.

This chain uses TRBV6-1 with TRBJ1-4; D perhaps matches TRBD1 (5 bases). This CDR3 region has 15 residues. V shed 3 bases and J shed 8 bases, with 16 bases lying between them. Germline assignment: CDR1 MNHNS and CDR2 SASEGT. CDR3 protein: CASSDSGQGWEKLFF. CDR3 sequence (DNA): TGTGCCAGCAGTGACTCGGGGCAGGGTTGGGAAAAACTGTTTTTT.

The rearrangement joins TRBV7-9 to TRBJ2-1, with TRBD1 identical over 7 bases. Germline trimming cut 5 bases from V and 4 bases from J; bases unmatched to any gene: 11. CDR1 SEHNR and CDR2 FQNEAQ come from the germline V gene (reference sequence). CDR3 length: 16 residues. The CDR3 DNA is TGTGCCAGCAGCGGATACAGGGGCCGAGAATACAATGAGCAGTTCTTC. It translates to CASSGYRGREYNEQFF.

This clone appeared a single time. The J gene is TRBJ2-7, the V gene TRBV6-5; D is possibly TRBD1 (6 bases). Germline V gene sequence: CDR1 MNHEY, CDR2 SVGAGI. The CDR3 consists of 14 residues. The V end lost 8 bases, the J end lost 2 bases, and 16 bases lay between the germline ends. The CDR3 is CASALSRGPYEQYF. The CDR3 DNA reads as TGTGCCAGCGCCCTGAGCAGGGGACCCTACGAGCAGTACTTC.

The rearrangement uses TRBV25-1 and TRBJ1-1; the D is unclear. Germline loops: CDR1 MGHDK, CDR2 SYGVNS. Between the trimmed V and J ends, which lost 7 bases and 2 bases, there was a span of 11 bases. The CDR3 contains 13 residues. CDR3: CASTRLSNTEAFF. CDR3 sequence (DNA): TGTGCCAGCACCAGACTGAGCAACACTGAAGCTTTCTTT.

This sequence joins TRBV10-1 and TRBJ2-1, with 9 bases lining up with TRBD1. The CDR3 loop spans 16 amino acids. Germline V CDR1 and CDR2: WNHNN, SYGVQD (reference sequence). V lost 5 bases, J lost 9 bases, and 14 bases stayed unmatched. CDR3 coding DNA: TGCGCCAGCAGTAATTATACCGGGACAGGGACGGGTGAGCAGTTCTTC. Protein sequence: CASSNYTGTGTGEQFF.

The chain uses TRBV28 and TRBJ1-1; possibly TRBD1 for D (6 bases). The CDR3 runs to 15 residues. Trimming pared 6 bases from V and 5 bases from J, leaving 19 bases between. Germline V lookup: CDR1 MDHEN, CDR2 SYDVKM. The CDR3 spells CASRFRGRLLTEAFF. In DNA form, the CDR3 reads TGTGCCAGCAGGTTCCGGGGGCGCTTGTTGACTGAAGCTTTCTTT.

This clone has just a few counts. The CDR3 spells CASSFAGQEKLFF. The CDR3 nucleotides read TGCGCCAGCAGCTTTGCAGGCCAAGAAAAACTGTTTTTT. The V and J genes are TRBV5-1 and TRBJ1-4; D call uncertain. V lost 2 bases to trimming and J lost 8 bases, with 10 bases between them. The CDR3 covers 13 residues. Germline loops: CDR1 SGHRS, CDR2 YFSETQ.

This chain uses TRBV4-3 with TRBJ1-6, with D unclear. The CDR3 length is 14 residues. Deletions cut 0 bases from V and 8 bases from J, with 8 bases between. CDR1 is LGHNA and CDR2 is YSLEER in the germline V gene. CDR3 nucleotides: TGCGCCAGCAGCCAAGATCGGCGGTATTCACCCCTCCACTTT. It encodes CASSQDRRYSPLHF.

CDR3 amino acids: CASSPRDGTVTYEQYF. CDR3 nucleotides: TGTGCCAGCTCACCAAGGGACGGGACGGTCACCTACGAGCAGTACTTC. The rearrangement uses TRBV18 and TRBJ2-7; D is perhaps TRBD1 or TRBD2 (5 bases each). Germline CDR1 is KGHSH and CDR2 is LQKENI. V was cut by 2 bases and J by 2 bases, with 16 bases left in between. The CDR3 loop spans 16 amino acids.

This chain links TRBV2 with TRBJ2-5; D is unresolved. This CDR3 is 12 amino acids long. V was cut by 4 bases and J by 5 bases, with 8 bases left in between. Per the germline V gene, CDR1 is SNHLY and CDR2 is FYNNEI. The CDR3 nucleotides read TGTGCCAGCAGTGGATTACCTGAGACCCAGTACTTC. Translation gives CASSGLPETQYF.

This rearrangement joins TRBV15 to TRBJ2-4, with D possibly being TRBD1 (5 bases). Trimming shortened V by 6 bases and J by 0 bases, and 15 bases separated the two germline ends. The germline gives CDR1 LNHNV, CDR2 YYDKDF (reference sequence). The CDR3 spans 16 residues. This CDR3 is CATSPKSGLAKNIQYF. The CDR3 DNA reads TGTGCCACCAGTCCTAAGTCAGGGTTAGCCAAAAACATTCAGTACTTC.

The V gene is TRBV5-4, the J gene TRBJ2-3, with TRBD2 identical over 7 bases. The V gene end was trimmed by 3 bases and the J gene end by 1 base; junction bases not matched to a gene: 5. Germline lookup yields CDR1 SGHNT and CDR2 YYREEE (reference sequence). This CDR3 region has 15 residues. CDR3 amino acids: CASSSRGTGTDTQYF. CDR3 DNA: TGTGCCAGCAGCTCGCGGGGGACCGGCACAGATACGCAGTATTTT.

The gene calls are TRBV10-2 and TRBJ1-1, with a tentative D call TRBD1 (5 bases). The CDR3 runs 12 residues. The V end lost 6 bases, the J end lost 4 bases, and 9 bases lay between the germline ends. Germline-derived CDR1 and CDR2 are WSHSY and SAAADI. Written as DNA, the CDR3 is TGCGCCAGCAGGGGGCCGGGCACTGAAGCTTTCTTT. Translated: CASRGPGTEAFF.

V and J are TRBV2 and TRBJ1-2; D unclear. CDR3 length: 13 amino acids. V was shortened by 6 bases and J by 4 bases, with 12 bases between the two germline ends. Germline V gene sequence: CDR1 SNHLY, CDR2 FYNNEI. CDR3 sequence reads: CASRPDGLYGYTF. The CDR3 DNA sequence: TGTGCCAGCAGACCGGACGGACTCTATGGCTACACCTTC. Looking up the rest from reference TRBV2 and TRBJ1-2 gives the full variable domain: EPEVTQTPSHQVTQMGQEVILRCVPISNHLYFYWYRQILGQKVEFLVSFYNNEISEKSEIFDDQFSVERPDGSNFTLKIRSTKLEDSAMYFCASRPDGLYGYTFGSGTRLTVV.

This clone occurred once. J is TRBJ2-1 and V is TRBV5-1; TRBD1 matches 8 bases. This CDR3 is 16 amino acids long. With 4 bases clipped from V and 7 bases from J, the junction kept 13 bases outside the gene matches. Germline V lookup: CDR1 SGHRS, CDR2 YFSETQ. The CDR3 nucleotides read TGCGCCAGCAGCATTAGGACAGGGTTGTCCCTTAATGAGCAGTTCTTC. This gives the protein CASSIRTGLSLNEQFF.

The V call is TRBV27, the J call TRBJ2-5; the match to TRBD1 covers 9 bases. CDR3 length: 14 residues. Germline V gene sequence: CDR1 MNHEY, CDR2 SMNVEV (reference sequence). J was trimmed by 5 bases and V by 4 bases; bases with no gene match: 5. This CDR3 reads CASSSPDRGETQYF. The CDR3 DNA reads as TGTGCCAGCAGTTCACCAGACAGGGGGGAGACCCAGTACTTC.

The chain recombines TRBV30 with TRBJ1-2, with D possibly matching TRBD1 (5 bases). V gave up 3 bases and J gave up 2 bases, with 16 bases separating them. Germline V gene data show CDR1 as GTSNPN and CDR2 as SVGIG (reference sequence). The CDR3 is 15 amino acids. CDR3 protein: CAWSKTRDGNYGYTF. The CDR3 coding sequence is TGTGCCTGGAGCAAAACTCGGGACGGGAACTATGGCTACACCTTC.

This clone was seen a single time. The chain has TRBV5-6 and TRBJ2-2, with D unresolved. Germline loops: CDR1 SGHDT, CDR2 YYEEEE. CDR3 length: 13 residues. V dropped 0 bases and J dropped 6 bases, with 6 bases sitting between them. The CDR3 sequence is CASSLVTAGELFF. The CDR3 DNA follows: TGTGCCAGCAGCTTGGTAACGGCCGGGGAGCTGTTTTTT.

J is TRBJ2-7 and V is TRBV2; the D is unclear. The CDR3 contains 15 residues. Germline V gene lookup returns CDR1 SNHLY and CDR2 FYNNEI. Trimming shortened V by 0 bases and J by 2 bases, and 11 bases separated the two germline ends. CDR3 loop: CASSEALPDTYEQYF. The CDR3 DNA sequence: TGTGCCAGCAGTGAAGCGCTTCCCGATACCTACGAGCAGTACTTC.

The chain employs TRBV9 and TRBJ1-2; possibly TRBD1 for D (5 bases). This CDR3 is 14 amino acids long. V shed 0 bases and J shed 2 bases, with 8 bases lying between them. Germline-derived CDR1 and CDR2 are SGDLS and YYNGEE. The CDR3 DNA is TGTGCCAGCAGCGTAGATGGACAAAACTATGGCTACACCTTC. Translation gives CASSVDGQNYGYTF.

Here the CDR3 reads CASSRTSSSYNEQFF. For the CDR3, the DNA is TGTGCCAGCAGTCGGACCTCCAGCTCCTACAATGAGCAGTTCTTC. V usage is TRBV7-6 and J usage is TRBJ2-1; D remains ambiguous. Trimming shortened V by 6 bases and J by 0 bases, and 12 bases separated the two germline ends. The CDR3 extends over 15 amino acids. In germline, CDR1 is SGHVS, CDR2 FNYEAQ.